The T cell receptor beta chain under discussion was sequenced for a study of technical replicates of blood from a handful of donors. V lost 2 bases and J lost 6; bases outside the gene matches: 10. In germline, CDR1 is SGDLS, CDR2 YYNGEE. This CDR3 contains 15 residues. Clones were read by immunoSEQ multiplex PCR, and TCRdb kept only the in-frame ones, dropping some. The table has tens of thousands of clones, about 96% seen once; the top ten hold about 0.33%. V gene TRBV9 combines with J gene TRBJ1-2; 7 bases are shared with TRBD1. The TCR originated in a human donor in good health. Sequenced material: T cells isolated from PBMCs. In nucleotides, the CDR3 is TGTGCCAGCAGCGTGGATTTATACAGGGGAAATGGCTACACCTTC. This gives the protein CASSVDLYRGNGYTF.